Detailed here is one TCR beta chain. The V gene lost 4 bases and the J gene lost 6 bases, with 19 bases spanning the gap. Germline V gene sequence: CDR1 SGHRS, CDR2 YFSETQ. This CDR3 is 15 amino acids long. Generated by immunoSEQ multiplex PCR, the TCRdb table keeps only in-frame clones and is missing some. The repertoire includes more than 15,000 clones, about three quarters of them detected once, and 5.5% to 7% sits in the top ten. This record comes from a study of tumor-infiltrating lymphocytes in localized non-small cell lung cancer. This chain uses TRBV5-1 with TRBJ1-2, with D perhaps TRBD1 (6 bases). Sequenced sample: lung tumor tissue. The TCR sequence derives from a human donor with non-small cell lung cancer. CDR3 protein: CASSPNPGTLDGYTF. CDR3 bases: TGCGCCAGCAGCCCGAACCCCGGGACACTCGATGGCTACACCTTC. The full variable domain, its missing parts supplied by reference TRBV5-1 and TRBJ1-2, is KAGVTQTPRYLIKTRGQQVTLSCSPISGHRSVSWYQQTPGQGLQFLFEYFSETQRNKGNFPGRFSGRQFSNSRSEMNVSTLELGDSALYLCASSPNPGTLDGYTFGSGTRLTVV.